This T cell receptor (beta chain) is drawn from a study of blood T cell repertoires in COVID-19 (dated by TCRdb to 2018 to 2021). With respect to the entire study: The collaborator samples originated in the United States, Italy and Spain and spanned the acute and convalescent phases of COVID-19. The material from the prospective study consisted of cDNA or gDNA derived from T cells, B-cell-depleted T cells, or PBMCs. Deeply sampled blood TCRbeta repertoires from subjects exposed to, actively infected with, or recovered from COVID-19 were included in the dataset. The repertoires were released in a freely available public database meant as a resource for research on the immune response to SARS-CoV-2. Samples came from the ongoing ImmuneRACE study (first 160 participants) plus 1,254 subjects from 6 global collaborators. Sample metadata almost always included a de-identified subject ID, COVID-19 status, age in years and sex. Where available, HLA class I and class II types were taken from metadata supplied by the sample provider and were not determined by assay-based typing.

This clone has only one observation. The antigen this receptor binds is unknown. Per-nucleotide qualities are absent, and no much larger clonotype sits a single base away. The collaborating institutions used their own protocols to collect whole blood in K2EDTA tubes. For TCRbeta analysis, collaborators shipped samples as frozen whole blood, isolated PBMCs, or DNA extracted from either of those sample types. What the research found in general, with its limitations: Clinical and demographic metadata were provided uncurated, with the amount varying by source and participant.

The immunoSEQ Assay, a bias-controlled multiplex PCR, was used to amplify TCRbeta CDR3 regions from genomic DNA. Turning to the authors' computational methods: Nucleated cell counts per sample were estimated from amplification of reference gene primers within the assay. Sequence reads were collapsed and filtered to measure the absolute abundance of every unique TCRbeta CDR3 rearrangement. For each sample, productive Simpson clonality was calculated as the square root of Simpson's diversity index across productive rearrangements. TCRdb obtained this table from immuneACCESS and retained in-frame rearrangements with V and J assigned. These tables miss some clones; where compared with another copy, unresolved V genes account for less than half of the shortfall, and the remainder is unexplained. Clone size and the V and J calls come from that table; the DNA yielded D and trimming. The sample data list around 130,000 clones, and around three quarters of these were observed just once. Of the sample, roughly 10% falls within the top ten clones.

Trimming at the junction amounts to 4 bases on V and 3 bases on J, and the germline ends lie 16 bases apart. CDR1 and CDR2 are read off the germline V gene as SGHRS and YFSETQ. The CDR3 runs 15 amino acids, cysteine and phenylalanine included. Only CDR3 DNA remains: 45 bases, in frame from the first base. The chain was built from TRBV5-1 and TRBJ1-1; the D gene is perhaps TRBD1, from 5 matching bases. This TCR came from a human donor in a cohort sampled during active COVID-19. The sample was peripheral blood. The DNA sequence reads TGCGCCAGCAGCGGGGGGAGGCAATCGGACACTGAAGCTTTCTTT. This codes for CASSGGRQSDTEAFF.